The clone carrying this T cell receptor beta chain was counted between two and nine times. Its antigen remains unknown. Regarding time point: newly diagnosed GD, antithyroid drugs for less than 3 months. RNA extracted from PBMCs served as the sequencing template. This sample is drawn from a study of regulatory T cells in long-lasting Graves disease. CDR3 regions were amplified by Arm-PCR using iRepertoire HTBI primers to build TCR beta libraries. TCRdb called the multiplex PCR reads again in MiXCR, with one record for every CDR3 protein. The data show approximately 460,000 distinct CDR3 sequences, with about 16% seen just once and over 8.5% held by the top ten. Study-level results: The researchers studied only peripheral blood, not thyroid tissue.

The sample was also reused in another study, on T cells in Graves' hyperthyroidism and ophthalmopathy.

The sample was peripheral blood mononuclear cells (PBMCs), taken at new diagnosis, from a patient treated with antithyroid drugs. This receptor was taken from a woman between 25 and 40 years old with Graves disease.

The CDR3 spells CSARKWPLMAYEQYF. The DNA for the CDR3 is TGCAGTGCTAGAAAATGGCCCCTAATGGCCTACGAGCAGTACTTC. The V and J genes are TRBV20-1 and TRBJ2-7; D unclear. Deletions cut 2 bases from V and 2 bases from J, with 16 bases between. CDR3 size: 15 residues. Germline loops: CDR1 DFQATT, CDR2 SNEGSKA (reference sequence).